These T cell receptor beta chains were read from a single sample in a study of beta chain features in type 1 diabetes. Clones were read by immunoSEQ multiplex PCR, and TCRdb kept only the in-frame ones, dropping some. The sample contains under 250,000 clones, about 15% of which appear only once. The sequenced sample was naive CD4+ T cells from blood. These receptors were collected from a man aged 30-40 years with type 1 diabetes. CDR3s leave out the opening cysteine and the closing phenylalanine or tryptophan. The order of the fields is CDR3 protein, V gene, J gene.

ASSFGGVDQPQH	TRBV5-4	TRBJ1-5
ASSPTHLTGGEETQY	TRBV5-6	TRBJ2-5
ASVPGGYGGYT	TRBV6-5	TRBJ1-2
ASSQGEVGLAGVSDTQY	TRBV9	TRBJ2-3
ASSGPTDTQY	TRBV6-6	TRBJ2-3
ASSAAGLGRAGNEQF	TRBV2	TRBJ2-1
ASSDPSSYNEQF	TRBV25-1	TRBJ2-1
ASSLRGNNEQF	TRBV5-1	TRBJ2-1
ASSGTPGQGLAEAF	TRBV5-1	TRBJ1-1
ASSSIFDSLTEAF	TRBV5-4	TRBJ1-1
ASSQESSGRRTDTQY	TRBV14	TRBJ2-3
ASSSVAASGSYEQY	TRBV18	TRBJ2-7
ATSRDERGGTDTQY	TRBV15	TRBJ2-3
SVAVGGQETQY	TRBV29-1	TRBJ2-5
SVTRLSADTQY	TRBV29-1	TRBJ2-3
ASSRQGGIYNEQF	TRBV19	TRBJ2-1
ASSQSLGAFQPQH	TRBV23-1	TRBJ1-5
ASSPPGTFGGELF	TRBV14	TRBJ2-2
ASSQGGEAYSNQPQH	TRBV4-1	TRBJ1-5
ASRVGAGVTDTQY	TRBV6-1	TRBJ2-3
ASSLTGVGAAF	TRBV11-2	TRBJ1-1
ASSQESLETSANTGELF	TRBV4-1	TRBJ2-2
ASSLEYTGQY	TRBV5-1	TRBJ2-7
ASSLGRGSAYEQY	TRBV7-9	-
ASSLEGRLAGPDTQY	TRBV11-2	TRBJ2-3
ASSQGQANTGELF	TRBV11-3	TRBJ2-2
ASSRESGANVLT	TRBV7-9	TRBJ2-6
ASSDYETAANEQF	TRBV25-1	TRBJ2-1
ASSPGTGNTGELF	TRBV5-1	TRBJ2-2
ASRITSGDRNEQF	TRBV19	TRBJ2-1
AISSVGETGNIQY	TRBV10-3	TRBJ2-4
ASSLADRDTGELF	TRBV5-1	TRBJ2-2
ASSLDNSGANVLT	TRBV5-4	TRBJ2-6
ASSSGLAGAGEQF	TRBV6-4	TRBJ2-1
AITGLATDTQY	TRBV10-3	TRBJ2-3
ASSFLEEPWY	TRBV5-1	TRBJ2-7
SVVRGYMNTEAF	TRBV29-1	TRBJ1-1
ASSAGLAGVVGELF	TRBV7-9	TRBJ2-2
ASSRSSYEQY	TRBV11-2	TRBJ2-7
ASSQLRAYEQY	TRBV4-2	-
ASSYDSRNTEAF	TRBV6-6	TRBJ1-1
ASSPDGGEKLF	TRBV18	TRBJ1-4
ASSYQQGKHYGYT	TRBV6-5	TRBJ1-2
ASITKKARTGIEQY	TRBV21-1	TRBJ2-7
AIGTGQTQY	TRBV10-3	TRBJ2-3
ASSPTGESYNEQF	TRBV5-1	TRBJ2-1
ASSNRDSSGYT	TRBV7-9	TRBJ1-2
ASSRIGTVNTEAF	TRBV18	TRBJ1-1
AISESGFPGAEQY	TRBV10-3	TRBJ2-7
ASRTGPSGANVLT	TRBV2	TRBJ2-6
ASSDLAGNTGELF	TRBV6-5	TRBJ2-2
ASSYVSSGGTEAF	TRBV6-5	TRBJ1-1
ASSTGTGYGYT	TRBV18	TRBJ1-2
ASSLGGGSYEQY	TRBV5-4	TRBJ2-7
ASSVKVLAGLTNTGELF	TRBV9	TRBJ2-2